The rows below give T cell receptor beta chains drawn from one sample of a study of blood T cell repertoires in COVID-19. Some clones are missing from TCRdb's copy, which holds only in-frame ones; the method was immunoSEQ multiplex PCR. The repertoire has fewer than 300,000 clones, approximately 90% of them found once; the top ten carry 6.3%. Sequences were obtained from peripheral blood. These receptor sequences come from a woman aged 45-59 years with COVID-19, enrolled during active disease. The conserved cysteine and the conserved F or W are not part of the CDR3 here. Each record gives: V gene, clone size, J gene, CDR3 protein. Only some rows state a clone size, as once, few, many or a class for expanded clones.

>TRBV5-1|.|TRBJ1-1
ASSLGRGIAEAF
>TRBV18|once|TRBJ1-1
ASSLAGNTEAF
>TRBV4-2|once|TRBJ2-5
ASSHTRGETQY
>TRBV6-6|.|TRBJ1-5
ASSSTGASNQPQH
>TRBV7-7|.|TRBJ2-4
ASSAQGGDIQY
>TRBV19|.|TRBJ2-7
ASSLQGPTYEQY
>TRBV7-9|.|TRBJ2-7
ASSPGQGAYEQY
>TRBV19|.|TRBJ2-2
ASSKGTSRTNTGELF
>TRBV4-3|once|TRBJ1-2
ASSQDLPGGTAYGYT
>TRBV6-5|.|TRBJ1-2
ASSTPTGGIYGYT
>TRBV10-3|.|TRBJ1-1
AISELEGGVTEAF
>TRBV18|.|TRBJ1-1
ASSPGSGSGAF
>TRBV7-6|.|TRBJ1-1
ASSLVTVTNTEAF
>TRBV9|.|TRBJ1-4
ASSVSGVNEKLF
>TRBV18|.|TRBJ2-7
ASSLSGRVYEQY
>TRBV13|once|TRBJ2-1
ASSLIVGGNEQF
>TRBV6-6|.|TRBJ1-2
ASRTSGELYGYT
>TRBV7-9|.|TRBJ2-7
ASLMTGALSEQY
>TRBV6-2/TRBV6-3|once|TRBJ2-5
ASSYTGLERWAQY
>TRBV2|.|TRBJ2-3
ASSVTSGGDTQY
>TRBV5-1|few|TRBJ1-2
ASSLQGDYGYT
>TRBV28|.|TRBJ2-7
ASSPFRGLSGVEQY
>TRBV6-4|.|TRBJ2-1
ASSGVENNEQF
>TRBV19|.|TRBJ2-5
ASSVDRDRETQY
>TRBV6-6|.|TRBJ1-2
ASRESYGYT
>TRBV30|.|TRBJ2-1
AWSNGRAHNEQF
>TRBV18|.|TRBJ2-1
ASSPGTGGNNEQF
>TRBV6-5|.|TRBJ1-2
ASSLPRTVYGYT
>TRBV5-1|.|TRBJ2-7
ASSPPGSADEQY
>TRBV2|.|TRBJ1-1
ASSVGQVNTEAF
>TRBV7-2|.|TRBJ2-3
ASSFSPTLTDTQY
>TRBV24-1|.|TRBJ2-3
ATSDSTVTDTQY
>TRBV27|.|TRBJ1-1
ASSLWGRPGTEAF
>TRBV6-6|.|TRBJ2-1
ASRAGTVGTDEQF
>TRBV2|.|TRBJ2-7
ASKWAGSSYEQY
>TRBV9|.|TRBJ1-1
ASSVSLNTEAF
>TRBV5-1|.|TRBJ2-1
ASSFDLAGINNEQF
>TRBV3-1/TRBV3-2|.|TRBJ1-3
ASSQDLTARGSIY
>TRBV15|.|TRBJ2-6
ATRRGASGANVLT
>TRBV27|once|TRBJ1-5
ASSLGQGARNQPQH
>TRBV7-9|.|TRBJ1-1
ASSSQGTEAF
>TRBV3-1/TRBV3-2|.|TRBJ1-1
ASSQAGQGTNTEAF
>TRBV19|.|TRBJ2-2
ASQGQGMNTGELF
>TRBV4-3|.|TRBJ2-1
ASSPAGRSNEQF
>TRBV7-2|.|TRBJ2-5
ASSTDLTGRETQY
>TRBV28|few|TRBJ2-7
ASTGTRNSEQY
>TRBV5-1|.|TRBJ2-3
ASSLEDRPRTDTQY
>TRBV14|.|TRBJ1-3
ASSHNGNSGNTIY
>TRBV24-1|.|TRBJ2-5
ATSDSGQPRGETQY
>TRBV19|.|TRBJ2-2
ASSITSGRYTGELF
>TRBV9|few|TRBJ2-7
ASSAGDNSYEQY
>TRBV18|.|TRBJ2-7
ASSFVGDEQY
>TRBV29-1|.|TRBJ2-7
SAGTTYSYEQY
>TRBV3-1/TRBV3-2|.|TRBJ2-1
ASSQAPGSYNEQF
>TRBV11-3|.|TRBJ1-3
ASSPPGLSGNTIY
>TRBV13|.|TRBJ2-7
ASSLEGEGESEQY
>TRBV6-6|.|TRBJ1-5
ASSDRDPRGQPQH
>TRBV30|.|TRBJ1-4
AWSQGGGFEKLF
>TRBV19|.|TRBJ2-1
ATRGLGGGPVDEQF
>TRBV19|.|TRBJ2-7
ASSSTGGGYEQY